Reported below is one TCR beta chain. The antigen is unknown. This sample is drawn from a study of OX40 agonist ivuxolimab in advanced cancers. At the level of the study: A history of anti-PD-1, anti-PD-L1 or anti-CTLA-4 therapy was acceptable, and about 37% had some. Study outcomes and limitations: Certain nonresponding patients likewise had low normalized T-cell clonal expansion. Among the lowest levels of clonal expansion were found in partial responders at 0.1-3.0 mg/kg.

Libraries were prepared by immunoSEQ multiplex PCR; TCRdb keeps only in-frame clonotypes and omits some of them. The sample contains about 75,000 clones, 90% of which appear only once. The CDR3 contains 15 residues. Germline V gene sequence: CDR1 MDHEN, CDR2 SYDVKM. The V gene lost 3 bases and the J gene lost 7 bases, with 13 bases spanning the gap. This sequence was found in an adult with an advanced solid tumor such as melanoma, head and neck, liver or kidney cancer. The sequenced sample was CD4+ or CD8+ T cells sorted from blood, obtained in a trial of the OX40 agonist ivuxolimab. The chain has TRBV28 and TRBJ1-6; a possible D gene is TRBD1 (5 bases). The CDR3 loop reads CASSFGQGTNSPLHF. Here the CDR3 DNA reads TGTGCCAGCAGTTTCGGGCAAGGGACGAATTCACCCCTCCACTTT. Full variable domain (remainder filled in from reference TRBV28 and TRBJ1-6): DVKVTQSSRYLVKRTGEKVFLECVQDMDHENMFWYRQDPGLGLRLIYFSYDVKMKEKGDIPEGYSVSREKKERFSLILESASTNQTSMYLCASSFGQGTNSPLHFGNGTRLTVT.